The 8 T cell receptor beta chains in this list originate from one sample, sequenced in a study of T cell responses to AZD1222 COVID-19 vaccine. Sequenced by immunoSEQ multiplex PCR; TCRdb stores in-frame clones only, minus some. Among approximately 150,000 clones listed, around 92% were seen once. The starting material was peripheral blood, obtained on day 0 of AZD1222 vaccination. These receptors were obtained from an adult in good health.

The V call is TRBV10-3, the J call TRBJ1-1; 8 bases fit TRBD1. J lost 5 bases, V lost 8 bases, and 4 bases had no gene match. Germline CDR1 ENHRY, CDR2 SYGVKD. This CDR3 spans 12 amino acids. In nucleotides, the CDR3 is TGTGCCATCCTAGGACAGGGTACTGAAGCTTTCTTT. Residues: CAILGQGTEAFF.

The chain is built from TRBV5-1 and TRBJ2-1; tentatively, D is TRBD1 (6 bases). V shed 3 bases and J shed 4 bases, with 17 bases lying between them. The CDR3 consists of 16 residues. Germline-derived CDR1 and CDR2 are SGHRS and YFSETQ. CDR3 residues: CASSSSGTIPYNEQFF. The CDR3 bases are TGCGCCAGCAGCTCCTCCGGGACAATACCTTACAATGAGCAGTTCTTC.

This chain uses TRBV16 with TRBJ2-7; no firm D call. Looked up from germline, CDR1 is KGHSY and CDR2 is FQNENV. CDR3 length equals 14 residues. Trimming took 2 bases from V and 2 from J, leaving 10 bases between them. The CDR3 reads CASSQEMGTYEQYF. CDR3 sequence (DNA): TGTGCCAGCAGCCAAGAAATGGGGACCTACGAGCAGTACTTC.

The gene calls are TRBV18 and TRBJ1-2, with D tentatively TRBD1 (6 bases). This CDR3 is built from 13 residues. The V and J ends lost 4 bases and 7 bases respectively, with 13 bases between them. Per the germline V gene, CDR1 is KGHSH and CDR2 is LQKENI. The DNA for the CDR3 is TGTGCCAGCTCACTTCCCGGGGGCTCTGGCTACACCTTC. It translates to CASSLPGGSGYTF.

The chain joins TRBV28 to TRBJ2-7; D unclear. The V end was cut by 6 bases, the J end by 3 bases, with 21 bases between. CDR1 is MDHEN and CDR2 is SYDVKM in the germline V gene. The length of the CDR3 is 16 residues. CDR3 nucleotide sequence: TGTGCCAGCAGCTCGAGACGGAATGTGGCCCTCTACGAGCAGTACTTC. Its protein is CASSSRRNVALYEQYF.

This clone appeared a single time. The genes are TRBV24-1 and TRBJ2-5, with D possibly matching TRBD1 (6 bases). Germline-derived CDR1 and CDR2 are KGHDR and SFDVKD. The CDR3 extends over 13 amino acids. V was cut by 2 bases and J by 7 bases, with 10 bases left in between. CDR3 sequence reads: CATSDSGDVTQYF. The CDR3 nucleotides are TGTGCCACCAGTGATTCAGGGGATGTGACCCAGTACTTC.

The V and J genes are TRBV30 and TRBJ2-2; 7 bases map to TRBD2. CDR3 length equals 15 residues. Germline V gene sequence: CDR1 GTSNPN, CDR2 SVGIG (reference sequence). Losses at the gene ends were 4 bases for V and 1 base for J; bases not matched to a gene: 6. The CDR3 sequence: CAWTAGRGNTGELFF. The DNA of the CDR3 is TGTGCCTGGACGGCTGGGAGGGGGAACACCGGGGAGCTGTTTTTT.

The chain couples TRBV19 to TRBJ1-5; no clear D. Germline V gene sequence: CDR1 LNHDA, CDR2 SQIVND (reference sequence). The CDR3 covers 14 residues. Trimming removed 7 bases from V and 2 bases from J, with 12 bases in between. CDR3 nucleotides: TGTGCCAGTACTACGGACTACCGCAATCAGCCCCAGCATTTT. Translated, it gives CASTTDYRNQPQHF.